These 8 T cell receptor beta chains were all obtained from the same sample, sequenced in a study of cytomegalovirus exposure and HLA in healthy donors. PCR amplification relied on 60 Vbeta primers (plus 13 Jbeta primers). The protocol was immunoSEQ multiplex PCR, while the TCRdb copy is restricted to in-frame clones and leaves out a portion. Here the sample spans around 140,000 clones, roughly four fifths being singletons. Input material: PBMCs. These receptors all come from a woman in her forties or fifties in good health and CMV-seropositive.

This clone was observed a single time. The rearrangement uses TRBV2 and TRBJ1-6; D remains ambiguous. The CDR3 runs to 13 residues. Germline loops: CDR1 SNHLY, CDR2 FYNNEI. The V and J ends lost 6 bases and 7 bases respectively, with 10 bases between them. The CDR3 region is CASRPERNSPLHF. The CDR3 nucleotides read TGTGCCAGCAGGCCAGAGCGAAATTCACCCCTCCACTTT.

This clone was counted a single time. This chain connects TRBV9 to TRBJ1-2; 10 nucleotides match TRBD1. V shed 3 bases and J 4 bases; nucleotides not matched to a gene: 12. This CDR3 is built from 17 residues. Germline lookup yields CDR1 SGDLS and CDR2 YYNGEE. Here the CDR3 reads CASSGAEGDRGLYGYTF. The CDR3 DNA reads as TGTGCCAGCAGCGGAGCGGAGGGGGACAGGGGACTCTATGGCTACACCTTC.

The chain uses TRBV10-3 and TRBJ2-7; perhaps TRBD2 as D (6 bases). Germline CDR1 is ENHRY and CDR2 is SYGVKD. V lost 2 bases to trimming and J lost 1 base, with 9 bases between them. The CDR3 spans 14 residues. CDR3 in DNA: TGTGCCATCAGTGAGCTTAGCGGATCCTACGAGCAGTACTTC. Its translation is CAISELSGSYEQYF.

In nucleotides, the CDR3 is TGTGCCAGCAGCCAAATAGCGACCTACGAGCAGTACTTC. Translating it yields CASSQIATYEQYF. The gene calls are TRBV14 and TRBJ2-7; D is perhaps TRBD2 (5 bases). The CDR3 has 13 residues. Trimming left V 2 bases short and J 2 bases short, with 7 bases between. Germline V CDR1 and CDR2: SGHDN, FVKESK.

The CDR3 is CASSAGPGLIIHEQFF. In DNA form, the CDR3 reads TGTGCCAGCAGCGCAGGCCCGGGACTGATAATACATGAGCAGTTCTTC. The chain joins TRBV9 to TRBJ2-1; TRBD2 is a possible D gene (6 bases). This CDR3 contains 16 residues. Deletions cut 3 bases from V and 8 bases from J, with 21 bases between. Germline V gene lookup returns CDR1 SGDLS and CDR2 YYNGEE.

The rearrangement uses TRBV2 and TRBJ2-5, with a weak D call TRBD1 (6 bases). The DNA end favors TRBJ2-7, so the J call may be wrong. In germline, CDR1 is SNHLY, CDR2 FYNNEI. The CDR3 sequence is 13 residues long. The CDR3 loop is CASRRDTDYEQYF. The DNA for the CDR3 is TGTGCCAGCAGAAGGGACACAGACTACGAGCAGTACTTC.

The chain employs TRBV6-5 and TRBJ2-7, with TRBD2 identical over 10 bases. This CDR3 has 14 amino acids. Losses at the gene ends were 4 bases for V and 3 bases for J; bases not matched to a gene: 3. Germline V gene sequence: CDR1 MNHEY, CDR2 SVGAGI. In DNA form, the CDR3 reads TGTGCCAGCAGTTTCCGGACTAGCGGCTACGAGCAGTACTTC. It yields the protein CASSFRTSGYEQYF.

This clone was seen only a few times. CDR3 sequence (DNA): TGTGCCAGCAGCGTCTCAGGGACAGGGGCCTATGGCTACACCTTC. This encodes CASSVSGTGAYGYTF. The rearrangement links TRBV9 to TRBJ1-2; 10 bases fit TRBD1. Germline V gene data show CDR1 as SGDLS and CDR2 as YYNGEE. The CDR3 length is 15 residues. V lost 2 bases to trimming and J lost 4 bases; unmatched junction nucleotides: 5.